The clone carrying this TCR beta chain was observed once. Germline CDR1 and CDR2: SNHLY and FYNNEI. V lost 5 bases, J lost 5 bases, and 3 bases stayed unmatched. The length of the CDR3 is 15 residues. In the original analysis: The assay estimated nucleated cells by amplifying reference gene primers. Clones were sequenced by immunoSEQ multiplex PCR, and TCRdb holds only the in-frame ones, with some missing. V and J calls and clone size are as listed in that table; D and trimming were resolved from the DNA. The sample records tens of thousands of clones, roughly 84% being singletons. The data stem from a study of blood T cell repertoires in COVID-19. Across the whole study: Acute and convalescent COVID-19 samples came from the United States, Italy and Spain. Sources were T cells, B-cell-depleted T cells, or PBMCs; the material itself was cDNA or gDNA.

Sequenced sample: peripheral blood. The chain links TRBV2 to TRBJ2-2, with TRBD2 matching over 12 bases. The clonotype comes from a man aged 60 to 75 with active COVID-19. In DNA form, the CDR3 reads TGTGCCAGCAGTCTAGCGGGAGGGCCGACCGGGGAGCTGTTTTTT. Translated, it gives CASSLAGGPTGELFF.